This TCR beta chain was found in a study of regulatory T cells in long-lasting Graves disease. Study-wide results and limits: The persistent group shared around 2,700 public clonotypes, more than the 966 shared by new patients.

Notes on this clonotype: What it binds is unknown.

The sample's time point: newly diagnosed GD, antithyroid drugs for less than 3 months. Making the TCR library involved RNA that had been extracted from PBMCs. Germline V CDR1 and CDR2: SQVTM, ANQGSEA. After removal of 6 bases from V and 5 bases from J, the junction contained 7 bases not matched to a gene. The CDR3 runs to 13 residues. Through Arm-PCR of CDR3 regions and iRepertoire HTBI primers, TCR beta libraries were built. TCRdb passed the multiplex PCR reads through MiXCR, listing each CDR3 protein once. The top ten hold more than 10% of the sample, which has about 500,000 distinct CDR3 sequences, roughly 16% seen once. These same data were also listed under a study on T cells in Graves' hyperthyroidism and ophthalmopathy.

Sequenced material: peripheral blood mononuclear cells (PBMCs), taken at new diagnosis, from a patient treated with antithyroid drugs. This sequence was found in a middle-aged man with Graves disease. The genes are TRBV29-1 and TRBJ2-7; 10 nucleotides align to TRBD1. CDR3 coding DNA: TGCAGCGTCACCGGGACAGGGGAGGACGAGCAGTACTTC. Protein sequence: CSVTGTGEDEQYF.